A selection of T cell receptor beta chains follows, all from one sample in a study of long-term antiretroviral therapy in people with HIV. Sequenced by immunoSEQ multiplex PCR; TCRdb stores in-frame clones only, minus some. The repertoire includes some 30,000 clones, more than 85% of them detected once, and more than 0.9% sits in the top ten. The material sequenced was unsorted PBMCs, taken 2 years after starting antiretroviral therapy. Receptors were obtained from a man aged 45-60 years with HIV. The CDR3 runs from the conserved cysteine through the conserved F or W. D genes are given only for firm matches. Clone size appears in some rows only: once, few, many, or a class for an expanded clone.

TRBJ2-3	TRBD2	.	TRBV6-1	CASSEDGGLGLASNTDTQYF	TGTGCCAGCAGTGAAGATGGCGGTTTAGGACTAGCGTCAAACACAGATACGCAGTATTTT
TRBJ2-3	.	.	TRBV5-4	CASSFVGRSTDTQYF	TGTGCCAGCAGCTTCGTGGGCAGAAGCACAGATACGCAGTATTTT
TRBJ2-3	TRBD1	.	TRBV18	CASSLGTGDTQYF	TGTGCCAGCTCACTCGGGACAGGAGATACGCAGTATTTT
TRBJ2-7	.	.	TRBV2	CASSRTAYEQYF	TGTGCCAGCAGCCGGACAGCCTACGAGCAGTACTTC
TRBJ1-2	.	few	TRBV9	CASSVATSNYGYTF	TGTGCCAGCAGCGTAGCCACCTCTAACTATGGCTACACCTTC
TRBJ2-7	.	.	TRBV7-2	CASSLVLHNEQYF	TGTGCCAGCAGCTTAGTTCTCCACAACGAGCAGTACTTC
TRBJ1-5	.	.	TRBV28	CASSLAGGAGNQPQHF	TGTGCCAGCAGTTTAGCCGGGGGCGCTGGCAATCAGCCCCAGCATTTT
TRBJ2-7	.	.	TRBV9	CASSVQTGDYEQYF	TGTGCCAGCAGCGTGCAAACGGGAGACTACGAGCAGTACTTC
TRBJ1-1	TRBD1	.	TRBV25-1	CASSDSGQRMNTEAFF	TGTGCCAGCAGTGATTCGGGACAGAGAATGAACACTGAAGCTTTCTTT
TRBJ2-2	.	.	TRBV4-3	CASSLKAGFRVTGELFF	TGCGCCAGCAGCCTTAAAGCAGGGTTTCGGGTCACCGGGGAGCTGTTTTTT
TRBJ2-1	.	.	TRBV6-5	CASSYWGEGINEQFF	TGTGCCAGCAGTTACTGGGGTGAGGGGATCAATGAGCAGTTCTTC
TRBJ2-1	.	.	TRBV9	CASSVATSISEQFF	TGTGCCAGCAGCGTAGCGACTAGTATTTCTGAGCAGTTCTTC
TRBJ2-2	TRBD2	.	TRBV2	CASSDREGTGELFF	TGTGCCAGCAGTGACAGGGAGGGGACCGGGGAGCTGTTTTTT
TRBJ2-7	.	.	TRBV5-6	CASSPGPSGREQYF	TGTGCCAGCAGCCCGGGACCTTCGGGACGAGAGCAGTACTTC
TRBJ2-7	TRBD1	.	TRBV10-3	CAISARDREAYEQYF	TGTGCCATCAGTGCCCGGGACAGGGAAGCCTACGAGCAGTACTTC